The rows below give T cell receptor beta chains drawn from one sample of a study of shared clonotypes between healthy human individuals. Profiling relied on immunoSEQ multiplex PCR, and the TCRdb table lists in-frame clones only, not all of them. The sample has a few million clones, roughly 92% seen once. The sequenced sample consisted of naive CD4+ T cells sorted from blood. The source is a man aged 18 to 29 in good health. Each CDR3 is given with its conserved first and last residue. A D gene is named only where the DNA matches it firmly.

TRBV10-3,TRBJ2-1,13,NA,CAISEEGRNEQFF
TRBV27,TRBJ1-5,17,NA,CASSFGQGMGSNQPQHF
TRBV19,TRBJ2-5,14,TRBD2,CASSKSHSGETQYF
TRBV28,TRBJ2-1,13,NA,CASSPLGGDEQFF
TRBV5-1,TRBJ2-5,17,TRBD2,CASSPWGTSGSLETQYF
TRBV30,TRBJ1-1,13,NA,CAWSVWGNTEAFF
TRBV5-1,TRBJ2-5,13,TRBD2,CASSTGGAETQYF
TRBV15,TRBJ2-7,15,TRBD1,CATSRGQGRTYEQYF
TRBV9,TRBJ2-1,14,TRBD1,CATGTGSSYNEQFF
TRBV2,TRBJ2-2,14,NA,CASSPGANTGELFF
TRBV2,TRBJ2-7,16,NA,CASSEGGAGATYEQYF
TRBV6-5,TRBJ2-7,16,TRBD2,CASSSLGAGWGYEQYF
TRBV18,TRBJ2-3,13,NA,CASSQTNGDTQYF
TRBV11-2,TRBJ2-2,17,TRBD2,CASSLPTSGRATGELFF
TRBV4-1,TRBJ1-2,15,NA,CASSQDPQGRGGYTF
TRBV27,TRBJ1-4,13,NA,CASSFRVGEKLFF
TRBV2,TRBJ2-5,12,NA,CASSRGRETQYF
TRBV9,TRBJ2-1,13,NA,CASSEAPYNEQFF
TRBV5-4,TRBJ1-6,15,TRBD1,CASSTSGTGESPLHF
TRBV9,TRBJ2-7,17,TRBD2,CASSPTGTSGGVEEQYF
TRBV2,TRBJ2-5,15,TRBD2,CASSEGGGGWETQYF
TRBV7-2,TRBJ2-7,15,NA,CASSYLQGNKYEQYF
TRBV10-1,TRBJ2-3,16,TRBD1,CASSSRDRALIDTQYF
TRBV30,TRBJ2-7,12,NA,CAWARRSDEQYF
TRBV6-1,TRBJ1-6,14,NA,CASSFGTAIGPLHF
TRBV10-3,TRBJ1-1,14,TRBD1,CASQGAREDTEAFF